The TCR beta chain described here comes from a study of T cells after yellow fever vaccination. Study conclusions and caveats: Most primary-vaccination clones reappeared after the booster (approximately 95% CD4, 75% to 90% CD8). Repertoires obtained by FACS sorting could include abundant clonotypes that entered as contaminants from the bulk population. The secondary T-cell response peaked on day 5, not day 15, but was weaker.

The table lists this clonotype with many counts. Its specificity is unknown. Trimming left V 5 bases short and J 0 bases short, with 8 bases between. The CDR3 contains 13 residues. Template switching with 5'RACE generated the TCR cDNA and added a universal primer site and UMIs. Each CDR3 protein gets one entry after TCRdb re-called the 5' RACE reads with MiXCR. The sample shows 150,000 to 200,000 distinct CDR3 sequences, approximately 6.2% of them seen only once. The sequences come from CD4+ T cells sorted from PBMCs, collected on the day of the first yellow fever vaccination. The chain links TRBV12-3 or TRBV12-4 to TRBJ2-7; no reliable D call. The TCR sequence derives from a man aged 18 to 30 who received the YFV17D yellow fever vaccine. CDR3: CASSKTHSYEQYF. As DNA, the CDR3 is TGTGCCAGCAGTAAGACACACTCCTACGAGCAGTACTTC.